The 10 T cell receptor beta chains below all came from one sample that was sequenced in a study of shared clonotypes between healthy human individuals. This table comes from immunoSEQ multiplex PCR, and its TCRdb copy is limited to in-frame clones, with some not included. This sample carries 2 million to 2.5 million clones, 85% to 95% of them seen once, and the ten largest clones take 0.37%. Sequencing input: naive CD4+ T cells from PBMCs. Subset reported: CD45RA+ positively selected. The source of these receptors is a man aged 18 to 30 in good health. Some clones in this sample may be carry-over from other donors' samples.

This clone was seen a single time. The CDR3 DNA is TGTGCCAGCAGTTGGGAAAGTCCAGATACGCAGTATTTT. Translating it yields CASSWESPDTQYF. The chain has TRBV25-1 and TRBJ2-3; D is unresolved. The germline gives CDR1 MGHDK, CDR2 SYGVNS. Trimming cost V 5 bases and J 4 bases, with 10 bases left between them. This CDR3 is 13 amino acids long. The variable domain in full, completed from reference TRBV25-1 and TRBJ2-3, reads EADIYQTPRYLVIGTGKKITLECSQTMGHDKMYWYQQDPGMELHLIHYSYGVNSTEKGDLSSESTVSRIRTEHFPLTLESARPSHTSQYLCASSWESPDTQYFGPGTRLTVL.

This sequence joins TRBV30 and TRBJ1-1; 9 bases are a match to TRBD1. The CDR3 totals 14 residues. The V segment lost 0 bases and the J segment 4 bases; nucleotides outside the gene matches: 3. The V gene's germline CDR1 is GTSNPN and CDR2 SVGIG (reference sequence). The DNA for the CDR3 is TGTGCCTGGAGTGTACAGGGGGCCGGCACTGAAGCTTTCTTT. Encoded protein: CAWSVQGAGTEAFF.

This chain uses TRBV9 with TRBJ1-1, with a possible D match to TRBD1 (6 bases). Looked up from germline, CDR1 is SGDLS and CDR2 is YYNGEE. CDR3 length equals 15 residues. V was trimmed by 2 bases and J by 3 bases, leaving 14 bases between them. CDR3 in DNA: TGTGCCAGCAGCGTCGCCGGGACACCGGACACTGAAGCTTTCTTT. Encoded protein: CASSVAGTPDTEAFF.

The chain links TRBV6-5 to TRBJ2-2; D not resolved. Trimming cost V 4 bases and J 3 bases, with 15 bases left between them. The germline V gene encodes CDR1 MNHEY and CDR2 SVGAGI. CDR3 length: 16 amino acids. The CDR3 sequence: CASSSYRVVDTGELFF. The CDR3 nucleotides read TGTGCCAGCAGTTCCTATAGGGTCGTTGACACCGGGGAGCTGTTTTTT.

The rearrangement uses TRBV28 and TRBJ2-1, with a weak D call TRBD2 (5 bases). V lost 1 base and J lost 0, with 16 bases in between. This CDR3 comprises 18 residues. Germline CDR1 reads MDHEN; CDR2 reads SYDVKM. The CDR3 DNA reads TGTGCCAGCAGTTTATTTCGGTGGGCAACTAGCTCCTACAATGAGCAGTTCTTC. This sequence encodes CASSLFRWATSSYNEQFF.

The V call is TRBV7-6, the J call TRBJ1-3; unclear D gene. Trimming took off 1 base at V and 0 bases at J, with 16 bases between the two ends. CDR3 size: 18 residues. Germline CDR1 is SGHVS and CDR2 is FNYEAQ. The CDR3 spells CASSLETIQQSSGNTIYF. The CDR3 nucleotides read TGTGCCAGCAGCTTAGAGACAATACAGCAATCCTCTGGAAACACCATATATTTT.

V gene TRBV7-8 combines with J gene TRBJ2-7; TRBD2 matches at 10 bases. Germline CDR1 and CDR2: SGHVS and FQNEAQ. The CDR3 runs 18 residues. The V and J ends lost 4 bases and 5 bases, in that order; junction bases with no gene match: 17. This chain's CDR3 is CASSSTKGPSGSPHEQYF. The CDR3 DNA is TGTGCCAGCAGCTCAACGAAAGGTCCTAGCGGGAGCCCCCACGAGCAGTACTTC.

This sequence joins TRBV18 and TRBJ1-1, with D possibly TRBD1 on 5 matching bases. The CDR3 sequence is 15 residues long. Trimming left V 2 bases short and J 2 bases short, with 12 bases between. Germline lookup yields CDR1 KGHSH and CDR2 LQKENI. The CDR3 DNA reads as TGTGCCAGCTCACCAGGAGGGGCGGGCAACACTGAAGCTTTCTTT. This encodes CASSPGGAGNTEAFF.

The chain combines TRBV7-3 with TRBJ2-1; 10 positions match TRBD2. The length of the CDR3 is 16 residues. The germline CDR1 and CDR2 sequences are SGHTA and FQGTGA. V lost 2 bases to trimming and J lost 8 bases; unmatched junction nucleotides: 9. Here the CDR3 DNA reads TGTGCCAGCAGCTTATCTGCGACTAGCGGGTCGTATGAGCAGTTCTTC. It yields the protein CASSLSATSGSYEQFF.

V gene TRBV7-8 combines with J gene TRBJ2-5; 8 nucleotides align to TRBD1. Germline CDR1 and CDR2: SGHVS and FQNEAQ. J was trimmed by 1 base and V by 5 bases; bases with no gene match: 6. The CDR3 has 15 residues. Written as DNA, the CDR3 is TGTGCCAGCAGCGACCGGGGACAGGTCCAAGAGACCCAGTACTTC. This sequence encodes CASSDRGQVQETQYF.